This T cell receptor (beta chain) appears in the sequencing data of a study of regulatory T cells in long-lasting Graves disease. The study, taken as a whole, reports: Relative to newly diagnosed Graves' patients, persistent ones had lower TCR diversity.

Sequencing libraries for TCR beta were prepared with iRepertoire HTBI primers and Arm-PCR of CDR3 regions. Authors' processing steps: Segment identification across samples yielded 55 to 65 TRBV and about 14 TRBJ segments. TCRdb reanalysed the multiplex PCR reads using MiXCR and keeps one entry per CDR3 protein. In this record, the V and J calls reflect TCRdb's handling and not the investigators' own analysis. The table includes 360,000 or so distinct CDR3 sequences, 12% detected once. Time point given: newly diagnosed GD, antithyroid drugs for less than 3 months. Generation of the TCR library employed RNA extracted from PBMCs. This clonotype was seen at least ten times. Its target is unknown. V dropped 5 bases and J dropped 7; count of bases not matched to a gene: 8. CDR3 size: 15 residues. Germline CDR1 SGHAT, CDR2 FQNNGV. This same sample was also part of a study on T cells in Graves' hyperthyroidism and ophthalmopathy.

The genes are TRBV11-2 and TRBJ2-1, with TRBD2 matching 10 bases. The sequence came from a woman between 18 and 30 years old with Graves disease. The sequencing here drew on peripheral blood mononuclear cells (PBMCs), taken at new diagnosis, from a patient treated with antithyroid drugs. CDR3 protein: CASSPYTGLANEQFF. As DNA, the CDR3 is TGTGCCAGCAGCCCCTATACGGGACTAGCGAATGAGCAGTTCTTC. Full variable domain (rest looked up from reference TRBV11-2 and TRBJ2-1): EAGVAQSPRYKIIEKRQSVAFWCNPISGHATLYWYQQILGQGPKLLIQFQNNGVVDDSQLPKDRFSAERLKGVDSTLKIQPAKLEDSAVYLCASSPYTGLANEQFFGPGTRLTVL.